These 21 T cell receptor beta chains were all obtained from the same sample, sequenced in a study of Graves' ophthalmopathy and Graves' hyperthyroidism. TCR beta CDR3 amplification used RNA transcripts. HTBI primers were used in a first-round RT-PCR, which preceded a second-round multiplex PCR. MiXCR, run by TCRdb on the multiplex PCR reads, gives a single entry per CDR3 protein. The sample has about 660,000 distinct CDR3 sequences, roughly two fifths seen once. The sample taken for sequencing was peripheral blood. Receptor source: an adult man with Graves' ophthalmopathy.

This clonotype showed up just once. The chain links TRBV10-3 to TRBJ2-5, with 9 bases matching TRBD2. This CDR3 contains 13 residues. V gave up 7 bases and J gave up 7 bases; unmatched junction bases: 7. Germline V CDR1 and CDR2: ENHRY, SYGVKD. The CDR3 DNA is TGTGCCATCACCGATAGAGCGGGAGGGACCCAGTACTTC. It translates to CAITDRAGGTQYF.

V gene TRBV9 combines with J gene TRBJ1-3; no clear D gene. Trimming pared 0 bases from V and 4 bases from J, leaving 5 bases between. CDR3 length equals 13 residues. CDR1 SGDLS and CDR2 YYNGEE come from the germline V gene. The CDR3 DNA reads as TGTGCCAGCAGCGTAGTTGAGGGAAACACCATATATTTT. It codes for CASSVVEGNTIYF.

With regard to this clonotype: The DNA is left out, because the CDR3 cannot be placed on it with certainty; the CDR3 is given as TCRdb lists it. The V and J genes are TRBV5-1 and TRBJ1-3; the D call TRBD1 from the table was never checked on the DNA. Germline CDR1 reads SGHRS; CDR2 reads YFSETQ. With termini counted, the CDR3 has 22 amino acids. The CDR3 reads CASSIYLCSVTGTGKTGNTIYF.

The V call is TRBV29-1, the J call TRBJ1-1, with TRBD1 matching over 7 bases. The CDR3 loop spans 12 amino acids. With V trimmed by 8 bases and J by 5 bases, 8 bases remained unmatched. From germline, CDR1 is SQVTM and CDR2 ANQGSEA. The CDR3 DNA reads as TGCAGCAGTAAGAACAGGGGTACTGAAGCTTTCTTT. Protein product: CSSKNRGTEAFF.

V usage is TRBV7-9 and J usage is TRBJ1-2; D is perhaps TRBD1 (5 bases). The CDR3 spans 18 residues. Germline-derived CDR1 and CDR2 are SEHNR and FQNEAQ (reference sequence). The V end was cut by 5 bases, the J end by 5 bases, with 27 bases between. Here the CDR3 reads CASSPQITSGGQGYGYTF. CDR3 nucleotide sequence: TGTGCCAGCAGCCCCCAGATTACAAGTGGAGGGCAGGGTTATGGCTACACCTTC.

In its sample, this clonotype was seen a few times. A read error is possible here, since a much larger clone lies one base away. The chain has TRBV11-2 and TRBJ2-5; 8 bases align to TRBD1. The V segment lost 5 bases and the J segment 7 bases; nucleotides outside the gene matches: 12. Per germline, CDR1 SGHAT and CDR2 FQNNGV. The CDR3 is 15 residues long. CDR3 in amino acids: CASSLTGVGGGTQYF. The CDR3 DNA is TGTGCCAGCAGCCTGACAGGGGTAGGGGGAGGGACCCAGTACTTC.

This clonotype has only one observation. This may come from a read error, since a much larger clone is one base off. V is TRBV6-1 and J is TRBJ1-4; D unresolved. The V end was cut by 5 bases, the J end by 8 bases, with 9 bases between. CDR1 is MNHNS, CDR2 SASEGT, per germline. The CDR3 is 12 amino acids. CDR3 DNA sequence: TGTGCCAGCAGTTACGAAGGCGAAAAACTGTTTTTT. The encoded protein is CASSYEGEKLFF.

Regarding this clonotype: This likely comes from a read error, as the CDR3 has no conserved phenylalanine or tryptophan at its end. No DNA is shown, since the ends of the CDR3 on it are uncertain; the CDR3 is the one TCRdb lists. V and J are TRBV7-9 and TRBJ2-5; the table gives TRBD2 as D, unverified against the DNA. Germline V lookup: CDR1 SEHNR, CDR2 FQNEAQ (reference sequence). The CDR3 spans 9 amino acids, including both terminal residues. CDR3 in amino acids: CASSLPGTS.

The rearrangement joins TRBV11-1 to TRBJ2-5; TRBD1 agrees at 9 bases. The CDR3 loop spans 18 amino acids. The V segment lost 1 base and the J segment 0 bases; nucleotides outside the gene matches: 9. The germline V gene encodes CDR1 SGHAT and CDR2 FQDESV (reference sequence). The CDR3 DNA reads TGTGCCAGCAGCTTAGTGTCCCTCGGGACAGGGTACCAAGAGACCCAGTACTTC. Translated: CASSLVSLGTGYQETQYF. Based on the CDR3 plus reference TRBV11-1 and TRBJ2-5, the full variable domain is EAEVAQSPRYKITEKSQAVAFWCDPISGHATLYWYRQILGQGPELLVQFQDESVVDDSQLPKDRFSAERLKGVDSTLKIQPAELGDSAMYLCASSLVSLGTGYQETQYFGPGTRLLVL.

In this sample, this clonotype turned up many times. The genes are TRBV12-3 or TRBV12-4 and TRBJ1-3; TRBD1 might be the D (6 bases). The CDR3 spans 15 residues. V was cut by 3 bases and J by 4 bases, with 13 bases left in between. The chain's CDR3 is CASSLEQGRGNTIYF. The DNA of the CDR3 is TGTGCCAGCAGTTTGGAACAGGGCCGAGGAAACACCATATATTTT.

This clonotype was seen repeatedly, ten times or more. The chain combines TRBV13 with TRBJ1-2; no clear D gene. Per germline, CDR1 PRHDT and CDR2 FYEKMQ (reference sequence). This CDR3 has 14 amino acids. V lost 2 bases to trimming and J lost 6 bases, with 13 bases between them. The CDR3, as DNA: TGTGCCAGCAGCTTAAAGGGTTACCTTAATGGCTACACCTTC. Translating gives CASSLKGYLNGYTF.

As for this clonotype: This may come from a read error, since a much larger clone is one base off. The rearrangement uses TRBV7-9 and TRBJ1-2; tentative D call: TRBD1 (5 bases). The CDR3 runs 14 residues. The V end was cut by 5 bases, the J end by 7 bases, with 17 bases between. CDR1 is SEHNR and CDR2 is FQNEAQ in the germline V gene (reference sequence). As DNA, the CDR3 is TGTGCCAGCAGCCAGCCGGGGGACGGCTGTGGCTACACCTTC. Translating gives CASSQPGDGCGYTF.

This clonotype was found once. CDR3 sequence (DNA): TGTGCCAGTACCAACATGGGCCCTGGCTACACCTTC. Protein: CASTNMGPGYTF. The rearrangement joins TRBV19 to TRBJ1-2, with D unresolved. Trimming pared 7 bases from V and 7 bases from J, leaving 13 bases between. The CDR3 covers 12 residues. Germline values: CDR1 LNHDA, CDR2 SQIVND (reference sequence).

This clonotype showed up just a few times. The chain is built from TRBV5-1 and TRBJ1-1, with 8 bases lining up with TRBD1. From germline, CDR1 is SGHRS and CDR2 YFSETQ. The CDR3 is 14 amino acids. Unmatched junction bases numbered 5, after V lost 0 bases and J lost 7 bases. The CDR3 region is CASSLARGQGEAFF. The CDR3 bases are TGCGCCAGCAGCTTGGCCAGGGGGCAGGGTGAAGCTTTCTTT. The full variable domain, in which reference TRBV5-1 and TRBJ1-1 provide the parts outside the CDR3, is KAGVTQTPRYLIKTRGQQVTLSCSPISGHRSVSWYQQTPGQGLQFLFEYFSETQRNKGNFPGRFSGRQFSNSRSEMNVSTLELGDSALYLCASSLARGQGEAFFGQGTRLTVV.

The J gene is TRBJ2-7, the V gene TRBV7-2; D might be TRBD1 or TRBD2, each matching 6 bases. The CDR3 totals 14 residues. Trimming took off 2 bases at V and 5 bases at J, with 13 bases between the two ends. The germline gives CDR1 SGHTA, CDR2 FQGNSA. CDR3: CASSLKGGKNEQYF. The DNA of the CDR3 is TGTGCCAGCAGCTTAAAAGGGGGGAAGAACGAGCAGTACTTC.

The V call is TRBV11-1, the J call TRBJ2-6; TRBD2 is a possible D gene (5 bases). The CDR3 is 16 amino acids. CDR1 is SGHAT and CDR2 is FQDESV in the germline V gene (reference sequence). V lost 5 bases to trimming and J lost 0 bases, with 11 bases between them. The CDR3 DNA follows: TGTGCCAGCAGCGTTGATGCGGGCTCTGGGGCCAACGTCCTGACTTTC. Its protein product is CASSVDAGSGANVLTF.

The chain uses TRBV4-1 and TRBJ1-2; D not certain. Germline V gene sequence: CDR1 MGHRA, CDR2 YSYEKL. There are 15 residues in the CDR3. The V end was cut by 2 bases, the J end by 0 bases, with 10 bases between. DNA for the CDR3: TGCGCCAGCAGCCAACCGGGGAGAACTAACTATGGCTACACCTTC. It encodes CASSQPGRTNYGYTF.

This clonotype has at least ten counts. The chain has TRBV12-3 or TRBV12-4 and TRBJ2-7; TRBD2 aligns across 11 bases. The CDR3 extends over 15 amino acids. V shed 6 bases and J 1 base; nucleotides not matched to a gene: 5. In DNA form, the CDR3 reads TGTGCCAGCAGCCAAAGACTAGCGGGGTCCTACGAGCAGTACTTC. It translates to CASSQRLAGSYEQYF.

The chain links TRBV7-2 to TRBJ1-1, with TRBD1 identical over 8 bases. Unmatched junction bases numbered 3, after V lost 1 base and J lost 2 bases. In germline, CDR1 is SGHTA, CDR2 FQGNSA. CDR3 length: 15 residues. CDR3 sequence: CASSLVGTGNTEAFF. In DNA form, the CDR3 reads TGTGCCAGCAGCTTAGTCGGGACAGGAAACACTGAAGCTTTCTTT.

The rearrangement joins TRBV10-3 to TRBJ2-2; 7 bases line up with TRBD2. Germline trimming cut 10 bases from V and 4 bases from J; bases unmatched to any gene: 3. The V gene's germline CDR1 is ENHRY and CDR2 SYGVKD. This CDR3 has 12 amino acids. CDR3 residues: CATRTSTGELFF. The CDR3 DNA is TGTGCCACTAGGACTAGCACCGGGGAGCTGTTTTTT.

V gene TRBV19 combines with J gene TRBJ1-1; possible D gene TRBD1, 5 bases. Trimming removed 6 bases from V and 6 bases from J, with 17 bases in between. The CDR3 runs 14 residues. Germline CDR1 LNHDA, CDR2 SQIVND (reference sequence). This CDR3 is CASRYQGAVAEAFF. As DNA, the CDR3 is TGTGCCAGTAGGTATCAGGGCGCTGTCGCTGAAGCTTTCTTT.